This T cell receptor (beta chain) was observed in a study of PD-L1 blockade in urothelial cancer. As for the study in general: About 85% of the roughly 29 patients were men who had bladder-origin urothelial cancer. Prior chemotherapy in patients spanned 0 to 3 regimens. Typically, measured as a median, blood samples had 140,000 or so T cells.

This CDR3 has 15 residues. Trimming took 5 bases from V and 2 from J, leaving 13 bases between them. Germline loops: CDR1 MDHEN, CDR2 SYDVKM. The time point denotes: pretreatment peripheral blood. Findings and caveats of the study: Tumor-associated clones in the blood of durable-benefit patients grew more at 3 weeks.

Regarding this clone: The antigen is undetermined.

The method was immunoSEQ multiplex PCR; TCRdb's version includes in-frame clones alone and lacks a portion of them. The sample holds more than 90,000 clones, around 86% seen once. The rearrangement uses TRBV28 and TRBJ2-1, with TRBD1 as a possible D gene (6 bases). The sequenced sample was PBMCs, obtained around atezolizumab (anti-PD-L1) treatment. The source is a man aged 55 to 69 with urothelial cancer. The CDR3 DNA follows: TGTGCCAGCAGTGCAGGGGTTGGGGCCTACAATGAGCAGTTCTTC. This gives the protein CASSAGVGAYNEQFF.